These 28 T cell receptor beta chains were sequenced from one sample in a study of cytomegalovirus exposure and HLA in healthy donors. The study ran its PCR with 60 Vbeta and 13 Jbeta primers. The data were produced by immunoSEQ multiplex PCR, yet TCRdb's version contains in-frame clones alone and is incomplete. Among some 90,000 clones listed, about 70% were seen once. The sample consisted of PBMCs. The receptors here all came from a man aged 60 to 75 in good health and CMV-seronegative.

The chain joins TRBV7-2 to TRBJ2-7; 10 bases are a match to TRBD1. Per germline, CDR1 SGHTA and CDR2 FQGNSA. The CDR3 runs to 13 residues. J was trimmed by 3 bases and V by 9 bases; bases with no gene match: 5. CDR3: CASGTGASYEQYF. In nucleotides, the CDR3 is TGTGCCAGTGGGACAGGGGCGAGCTACGAGCAGTACTTC.

This clone showed up just once. This chain connects TRBV19 to TRBJ2-1, with 13 bases lining up with TRBD2. The CDR3 spans 18 residues. Germline V gene data show CDR1 as LNHDA and CDR2 as SQIVND (reference sequence). V lost 4 bases to trimming and J lost 9 bases; unmatched junction nucleotides: 15. The DNA for the CDR3 is TGTGCCAGTAGTAAAAACTTAGGACTAGCGGGAGTGGTTGGTGAGCAGTTCTTC. The encoded protein is CASSKNLGLAGVVGEQFF.

This clone has just one count. The genes are TRBV7-2 and TRBJ2-7, with D uncertain. The V and J ends lost 5 bases and 3 bases respectively, with 8 bases between them. Germline-derived CDR1 and CDR2 are SGHTA and FQGNSA. The CDR3 contains 12 residues. The CDR3 sequence: CASSANYYEQYF. The DNA for the CDR3 is TGTGCCAGCAGCGCAAACTACTACGAGCAGTACTTC. Complete variable domain (other parts from reference TRBV7-2 and TRBJ2-7): GAGVSQSPSNKVTEKGKDVELRCDPISGHTALYWYRQSLGQGLEFLIYFQGNSAPDKSGLPSDRFSAERTGGSVSTLTIQRTQQEDSAVYLCASSANYYEQYFGPGTRLTVT.

The rearrangement uses TRBV5-1 and TRBJ1-3; no clear D gene. This CDR3 region has 14 residues. V shed 0 bases and J shed 0 bases, with 4 bases lying between them. Germline lookup yields CDR1 SGHRS and CDR2 YFSETQ. This CDR3 is CASSLESSGNTIYF. The CDR3 bases are TGCGCCAGCAGCTTGGAGAGCTCTGGAAACACCATATATTTT.

This clone has a single count. V and J are TRBV29-1 and TRBJ2-3; TRBD1 matches 8 bases. V gave up 6 bases and J gave up 0 bases; unmatched junction bases: 5. The germline CDR1 and CDR2 sequences are SQVTM and ANQGSEA. CDR3 length equals 14 residues. CDR3 sequence: CSVGRTGSTDTQYF. The CDR3 coding sequence is TGCAGCGTGGGGAGGACAGGGAGCACAGATACGCAGTATTTT.

Concerning this clone: The same CDR3 can be traced to other DNA sequences in this sample. This chain connects TRBV5-6 to TRBJ1-5; D is ambiguous. Germline V gene data show CDR1 as SGHDT and CDR2 as YYEEEE. Trimming cost V 4 bases and J 9 bases, with 11 bases left between them. The CDR3 is 12 residues long. This CDR3 is CASSLSRGPQHF. The CDR3 region has the DNA TGTGCCAGCAGCCTGTCCCGGGGGCCCCAGCATTTT.

A few counts support this clone. V gene TRBV13 combines with J gene TRBJ1-3, with 8 positions matching TRBD1. The V and J ends lost 3 bases and 4 bases, in that order; junction bases with no gene match: 5. This CDR3 contains 15 residues. From germline, CDR1 is PRHDT and CDR2 FYEKMQ (reference sequence). The CDR3 protein is CASSLTTGVGNTIYF. CDR3 nucleotides: TGTGCCAGCAGCTTGACGACAGGGGTCGGAAACACCATATATTTT. Looking up the rest from reference TRBV13 and TRBJ1-3 gives the full variable domain: AAGVIQSPRHLIKEKRETATLKCYPIPRHDTVYWYQQGPGQDPQFLISFYEKMQSDKGSIPDRFSAQQFSDYHSELNMSSLELGDSALYFCASSLTTGVGNTIYFGEGSWLTVV.

This clone occurred a few times. The J gene is TRBJ1-2, the V gene TRBV6-1, with D possibly matching TRBD1 (6 bases). Trimming took 2 bases from V and 7 from J, leaving 11 bases between them. This CDR3 has 13 residues. Germline loops: CDR1 MNHNS, CDR2 SASEGT. CDR3 in amino acids: CASSESGDFGYTF. CDR3 in DNA: TGTGCCAGCAGTGAATCAGGGGATTTTGGCTACACCTTC.

This rearrangement joins TRBV7-2 to TRBJ1-5, with D possibly TRBD1 on 5 matching bases. Germline CDR1 SGHTA, CDR2 FQGNSA. The CDR3 loop spans 15 amino acids. V shed 1 base and J shed 4 bases, with 11 bases lying between them. The CDR3 DNA follows: TGTGCCAGCAGCTTAGGGAGGGCAGGGAATCAGCCCCAGCATTTT. The encoded protein is CASSLGRAGNQPQHF.

This clone occurred a few times. The chain has TRBV4-3 and TRBJ2-7; 9 bases are shared with TRBD2. The CDR3 sequence is 16 residues long. CDR1 and CDR2 (germline): LGHNA, YSLEER. J lost 2 bases, V lost 4 bases, and 9 bases had no gene match. The CDR3 nucleotides read TGCGCCAGCAGCCCCCACGGATCTAGCGGGACCTACGAGCAGTACTTC. Encoded protein: CASSPHGSSGTYEQYF.

The CDR3 here is CASSERTGLNEKLFF. Written as DNA, the CDR3 is TGTGCCAGCAGTGAGCGGACAGGGCTGAATGAAAAACTGTTTTTT. The chain employs TRBV6-1 and TRBJ1-4, with 8 bases aligning to TRBD1. The V gene's germline CDR1 is MNHNS and CDR2 SASEGT. Unmatched junction bases numbered 5, after V lost 3 bases and J lost 5 bases. The CDR3 is 15 residues long.

This clone was observed once. This chain links TRBV18 with TRBJ2-7, with D perhaps matching TRBD2 (6 bases). Trimming pared 4 bases from V and 5 bases from J, leaving 15 bases between. This CDR3 spans 14 amino acids. Germline V gene lookup returns CDR1 KGHSH and CDR2 LQKENI. The CDR3 protein is CASSQEGMIHEQYF. DNA of the CDR3: TGTGCCAGCTCACAGGAGGGAATGATCCACGAGCAGTACTTC.

The chain uses TRBV19 and TRBJ2-7, with 8 bases matching TRBD2. Germline CDR1 and CDR2: LNHDA and SQIVND (reference sequence). The V gene end was trimmed by 3 bases and the J gene end by 2 bases; junction bases not matched to a gene: 6. This CDR3 spans 15 amino acids. The CDR3 sequence: CASSIGRGPAYEQYF. Here the CDR3 DNA reads TGTGCCAGTAGTATCGGGAGGGGACCCGCCTACGAGCAGTACTTC.

This rearrangement joins TRBV5-1 to TRBJ2-1; the D is unclear. V lost 0 bases and J lost 3, with 7 bases in between. The CDR3 spans 14 residues. CDR1 and CDR2 from the germline V gene are SGHRS and YFSETQ. DNA for the CDR3: TGCGCCAGCAGCTTGGAACAGTTCTACAATGAGCAGTTCTTC. Protein product: CASSLEQFYNEQFF.

CDR3 protein: CASSDHGQGASSTDTQYF. In DNA form, the CDR3 reads TGCGCCAGCAGTGATCATGGACAGGGGGCCTCTAGCACAGATACGCAGTATTTT. This chain connects TRBV10-1 to TRBJ2-3; 11 nucleotides agree with TRBD1. The V and J ends lost 3 bases and 0 bases, in that order; junction bases with no gene match: 8. The CDR3 consists of 18 residues. Germline V gene data show CDR1 as WNHNN and CDR2 as SYGVQD (reference sequence).

The V and J genes are TRBV19 and TRBJ1-5, with D maybe TRBD1 (5 bases). V was trimmed by 6 bases and J by 2 bases, leaving 17 bases between them. Germline-derived CDR1 and CDR2 are LNHDA and SQIVND (reference sequence). CDR3 length equals 16 residues. CDR3 residues: CASRPGGSGGNQPQHF. CDR3 nucleotides: TGTGCCAGTAGACCTGGGGGGTCCGGAGGCAATCAGCCCCAGCATTTT. Full variable domain (missing parts from reference TRBV19 and TRBJ1-5): DGGITQSPKYLFRKEGQNVTLSCEQNLNHDAMYWYRQDPGQGLRLIYYSQIVNDFQKGDIAEGYSVSREKKESFPLTVTSAQKNPTAFYLCASRPGGSGGNQPQHFGDGTRLSIL.

Comment on this clone: Other DNA sequences in this specimen translate into the identical CDR3. The chain recombines TRBV2 with TRBJ1-6, with a tentative D call TRBD1 (5 bases). The V gene lost 6 bases and the J gene lost 7 bases, with 16 bases spanning the gap. The CDR3 consists of 15 residues. Germline CDR1 and CDR2: SNHLY and FYNNEI. The CDR3 coding sequence is TGTGCCAGCAGGGCCAGTGGCAGGGCCAATTCACCCCTCCACTTT. Translation: CASRASGRANSPLHF. Combining the CDR3 with reference TRBV2 and TRBJ1-6 gives the whole variable domain EPEVTQTPSHQVTQMGQEVILRCVPISNHLYFYWYRQILGQKVEFLVSFYNNEISEKSEIFDDQFSVERPDGSNFTLKIRSTKLEDSAMYFCASRASGRANSPLHFGNGTRLTVT.

This clone was seen a single time. The CDR3 spells CASSSAPGEAFF. CDR3 DNA sequence: TGTGCCAGCAGTTCGGCCCCGGGGGAGGCTTTCTTT. The chain recombines TRBV27 with TRBJ1-1; a weak D match, TRBD1 (5 bases). The CDR3 consists of 12 residues. The ends were cut back, 4 bases at V and 11 bases at J, with 14 bases in the middle. CDR1 is MNHEY and CDR2 is SMNVEV in the germline V gene (reference sequence).

This clone was detected only once. The chain has TRBV2 and TRBJ2-3, with D perhaps TRBD1 (6 bases). This CDR3 is built from 17 residues. Germline assignment: CDR1 SNHLY and CDR2 FYNNEI. Trimming stripped 5 bases from V and 3 bases from J, with 21 bases between. The CDR3 sequence is CASSIRLNRDITDTQYF. For the CDR3, the DNA is TGTGCCAGCAGTATCCGCCTTAACAGGGACATAACAGATACGCAGTATTTT.

The chain joins TRBV28 to TRBJ1-1; D may be TRBD1 (5 bases). The V gene lost 2 bases and the J gene lost 7 bases, with 8 bases spanning the gap. From germline, CDR1 is MDHEN and CDR2 SYDVKM. The CDR3 has 12 residues. The CDR3 loop is CASSLGAFEAFF. In DNA, the CDR3 is TGTGCCAGCAGTTTAGGGGCGTTTGAAGCTTTCTTT.

J is TRBJ2-3 and V is TRBV28; TRBD2 matches at 8 bases. Germline V CDR1 and CDR2: MDHEN, SYDVKM. Trimming removed 5 bases from V and 9 bases from J; junction bases left unmatched: 16. The CDR3 extends over 16 amino acids. This chain's CDR3 is CASSGEVAGPVDTQYF. For the CDR3, the DNA is TGTGCCAGCAGTGGGGAAGTAGCGGGGCCCGTAGACACGCAGTATTTT.

Comment on this clone: An end of the junction does not agree with germline; a read error may underlie this. The V call is TRBV7-9, the J call TRBJ2-7, with 11 bases identical to TRBD1. CDR3 length: 16 amino acids. The germline V gene encodes CDR1 SEHNR and CDR2 FQNEAQ (reference sequence). The CDR3 region is CSSSLPGQGATYEQYF. Here the CDR3 DNA reads TGTTCCAGCAGCTTACCCGGACAGGGGGCAACCTACGAGCAGTACTTC.

The genes are TRBV19 and TRBJ1-6, with 9 bases aligning to TRBD1. Germline values: CDR1 LNHDA, CDR2 SQIVND (reference sequence). The V segment lost 3 bases and the J segment 10 bases; nucleotides outside the gene matches: 7. The CDR3 sequence is 15 residues long. The CDR3 region is CASSIRTGAGSPLHF. DNA of the CDR3: TGTGCCAGTAGTATCAGGACAGGGGCAGGGTCACCCCTCCACTTT.

This chain links TRBV10-3 with TRBJ1-3; tentative D call: TRBD2 (6 bases). The DNA matches TRBJ2-2 better at its end, which makes the J call doubtful. CDR1 and CDR2 from the germline V gene are ENHRY and SYGVKD. The CDR3 runs 17 residues. In nucleotides, the CDR3 is TGTGCCATCAGTGAGTCTCCCGCCGGGAGCTCCACCGGGGAGCTGTTTTTT. It codes for CAISESPAGSSTGELFF.

As DNA, the CDR3 is TGTGCCATCTCGGGGGGCCCCTACGAGCAGTACTTC. It is translated as CAISGGPYEQYF. The chain is built from TRBV6-6 and TRBJ2-7; D may be TRBD2 (7 bases). CDR1 and CDR2 from the germline V gene are MNHNY and SVGAGI (reference sequence). V lost 10 bases, J lost 2 bases, and 12 bases lay in between. This CDR3 comprises 12 residues.

The V gene is TRBV10-3, the J gene TRBJ2-7, with D tentatively TRBD1 (5 bases). V was trimmed by 7 bases and J by 0 bases, leaving 10 bases between them. In germline, CDR1 is ENHRY, CDR2 SYGVKD. CDR3 size: 13 residues. In DNA, the CDR3 is TGTGCCATCAAGGGGTGGAGCTCCTACGAGCAGTACTTC. This sequence encodes CAIKGWSSYEQYF.

The V gene is TRBV18, the J gene TRBJ1-4; 7 nucleotides line up with TRBD1. CDR1 and CDR2 from the germline V gene are KGHSH and LQKENI. The J segment lost 10 bases and the V segment lost 3 bases, leaving 17 bases of the junction unmatched. CDR3 size: 17 residues. The CDR3 sequence is CASSPEGTVARSVKLFF. The CDR3 nucleotides are TGTGCCAGCTCACCGGAGGGGACAGTGGCCCGATCCGTAAAACTGTTTTTT.

V and J are TRBV18 and TRBJ2-2, with 8 bases that match TRBD1. V shed 3 bases, J shed 0 bases, and the junction held 9 bases outside the gene matches. Germline assignment: CDR1 KGHSH and CDR2 LQKENI. The CDR3 is made up of 18 amino acids. CDR3 amino acids: CASSPWDRSSANTGELFF. In nucleotides, the CDR3 is TGTGCCAGCTCACCCTGGGACAGGTCCTCAGCGAACACCGGGGAGCTGTTTTTT.